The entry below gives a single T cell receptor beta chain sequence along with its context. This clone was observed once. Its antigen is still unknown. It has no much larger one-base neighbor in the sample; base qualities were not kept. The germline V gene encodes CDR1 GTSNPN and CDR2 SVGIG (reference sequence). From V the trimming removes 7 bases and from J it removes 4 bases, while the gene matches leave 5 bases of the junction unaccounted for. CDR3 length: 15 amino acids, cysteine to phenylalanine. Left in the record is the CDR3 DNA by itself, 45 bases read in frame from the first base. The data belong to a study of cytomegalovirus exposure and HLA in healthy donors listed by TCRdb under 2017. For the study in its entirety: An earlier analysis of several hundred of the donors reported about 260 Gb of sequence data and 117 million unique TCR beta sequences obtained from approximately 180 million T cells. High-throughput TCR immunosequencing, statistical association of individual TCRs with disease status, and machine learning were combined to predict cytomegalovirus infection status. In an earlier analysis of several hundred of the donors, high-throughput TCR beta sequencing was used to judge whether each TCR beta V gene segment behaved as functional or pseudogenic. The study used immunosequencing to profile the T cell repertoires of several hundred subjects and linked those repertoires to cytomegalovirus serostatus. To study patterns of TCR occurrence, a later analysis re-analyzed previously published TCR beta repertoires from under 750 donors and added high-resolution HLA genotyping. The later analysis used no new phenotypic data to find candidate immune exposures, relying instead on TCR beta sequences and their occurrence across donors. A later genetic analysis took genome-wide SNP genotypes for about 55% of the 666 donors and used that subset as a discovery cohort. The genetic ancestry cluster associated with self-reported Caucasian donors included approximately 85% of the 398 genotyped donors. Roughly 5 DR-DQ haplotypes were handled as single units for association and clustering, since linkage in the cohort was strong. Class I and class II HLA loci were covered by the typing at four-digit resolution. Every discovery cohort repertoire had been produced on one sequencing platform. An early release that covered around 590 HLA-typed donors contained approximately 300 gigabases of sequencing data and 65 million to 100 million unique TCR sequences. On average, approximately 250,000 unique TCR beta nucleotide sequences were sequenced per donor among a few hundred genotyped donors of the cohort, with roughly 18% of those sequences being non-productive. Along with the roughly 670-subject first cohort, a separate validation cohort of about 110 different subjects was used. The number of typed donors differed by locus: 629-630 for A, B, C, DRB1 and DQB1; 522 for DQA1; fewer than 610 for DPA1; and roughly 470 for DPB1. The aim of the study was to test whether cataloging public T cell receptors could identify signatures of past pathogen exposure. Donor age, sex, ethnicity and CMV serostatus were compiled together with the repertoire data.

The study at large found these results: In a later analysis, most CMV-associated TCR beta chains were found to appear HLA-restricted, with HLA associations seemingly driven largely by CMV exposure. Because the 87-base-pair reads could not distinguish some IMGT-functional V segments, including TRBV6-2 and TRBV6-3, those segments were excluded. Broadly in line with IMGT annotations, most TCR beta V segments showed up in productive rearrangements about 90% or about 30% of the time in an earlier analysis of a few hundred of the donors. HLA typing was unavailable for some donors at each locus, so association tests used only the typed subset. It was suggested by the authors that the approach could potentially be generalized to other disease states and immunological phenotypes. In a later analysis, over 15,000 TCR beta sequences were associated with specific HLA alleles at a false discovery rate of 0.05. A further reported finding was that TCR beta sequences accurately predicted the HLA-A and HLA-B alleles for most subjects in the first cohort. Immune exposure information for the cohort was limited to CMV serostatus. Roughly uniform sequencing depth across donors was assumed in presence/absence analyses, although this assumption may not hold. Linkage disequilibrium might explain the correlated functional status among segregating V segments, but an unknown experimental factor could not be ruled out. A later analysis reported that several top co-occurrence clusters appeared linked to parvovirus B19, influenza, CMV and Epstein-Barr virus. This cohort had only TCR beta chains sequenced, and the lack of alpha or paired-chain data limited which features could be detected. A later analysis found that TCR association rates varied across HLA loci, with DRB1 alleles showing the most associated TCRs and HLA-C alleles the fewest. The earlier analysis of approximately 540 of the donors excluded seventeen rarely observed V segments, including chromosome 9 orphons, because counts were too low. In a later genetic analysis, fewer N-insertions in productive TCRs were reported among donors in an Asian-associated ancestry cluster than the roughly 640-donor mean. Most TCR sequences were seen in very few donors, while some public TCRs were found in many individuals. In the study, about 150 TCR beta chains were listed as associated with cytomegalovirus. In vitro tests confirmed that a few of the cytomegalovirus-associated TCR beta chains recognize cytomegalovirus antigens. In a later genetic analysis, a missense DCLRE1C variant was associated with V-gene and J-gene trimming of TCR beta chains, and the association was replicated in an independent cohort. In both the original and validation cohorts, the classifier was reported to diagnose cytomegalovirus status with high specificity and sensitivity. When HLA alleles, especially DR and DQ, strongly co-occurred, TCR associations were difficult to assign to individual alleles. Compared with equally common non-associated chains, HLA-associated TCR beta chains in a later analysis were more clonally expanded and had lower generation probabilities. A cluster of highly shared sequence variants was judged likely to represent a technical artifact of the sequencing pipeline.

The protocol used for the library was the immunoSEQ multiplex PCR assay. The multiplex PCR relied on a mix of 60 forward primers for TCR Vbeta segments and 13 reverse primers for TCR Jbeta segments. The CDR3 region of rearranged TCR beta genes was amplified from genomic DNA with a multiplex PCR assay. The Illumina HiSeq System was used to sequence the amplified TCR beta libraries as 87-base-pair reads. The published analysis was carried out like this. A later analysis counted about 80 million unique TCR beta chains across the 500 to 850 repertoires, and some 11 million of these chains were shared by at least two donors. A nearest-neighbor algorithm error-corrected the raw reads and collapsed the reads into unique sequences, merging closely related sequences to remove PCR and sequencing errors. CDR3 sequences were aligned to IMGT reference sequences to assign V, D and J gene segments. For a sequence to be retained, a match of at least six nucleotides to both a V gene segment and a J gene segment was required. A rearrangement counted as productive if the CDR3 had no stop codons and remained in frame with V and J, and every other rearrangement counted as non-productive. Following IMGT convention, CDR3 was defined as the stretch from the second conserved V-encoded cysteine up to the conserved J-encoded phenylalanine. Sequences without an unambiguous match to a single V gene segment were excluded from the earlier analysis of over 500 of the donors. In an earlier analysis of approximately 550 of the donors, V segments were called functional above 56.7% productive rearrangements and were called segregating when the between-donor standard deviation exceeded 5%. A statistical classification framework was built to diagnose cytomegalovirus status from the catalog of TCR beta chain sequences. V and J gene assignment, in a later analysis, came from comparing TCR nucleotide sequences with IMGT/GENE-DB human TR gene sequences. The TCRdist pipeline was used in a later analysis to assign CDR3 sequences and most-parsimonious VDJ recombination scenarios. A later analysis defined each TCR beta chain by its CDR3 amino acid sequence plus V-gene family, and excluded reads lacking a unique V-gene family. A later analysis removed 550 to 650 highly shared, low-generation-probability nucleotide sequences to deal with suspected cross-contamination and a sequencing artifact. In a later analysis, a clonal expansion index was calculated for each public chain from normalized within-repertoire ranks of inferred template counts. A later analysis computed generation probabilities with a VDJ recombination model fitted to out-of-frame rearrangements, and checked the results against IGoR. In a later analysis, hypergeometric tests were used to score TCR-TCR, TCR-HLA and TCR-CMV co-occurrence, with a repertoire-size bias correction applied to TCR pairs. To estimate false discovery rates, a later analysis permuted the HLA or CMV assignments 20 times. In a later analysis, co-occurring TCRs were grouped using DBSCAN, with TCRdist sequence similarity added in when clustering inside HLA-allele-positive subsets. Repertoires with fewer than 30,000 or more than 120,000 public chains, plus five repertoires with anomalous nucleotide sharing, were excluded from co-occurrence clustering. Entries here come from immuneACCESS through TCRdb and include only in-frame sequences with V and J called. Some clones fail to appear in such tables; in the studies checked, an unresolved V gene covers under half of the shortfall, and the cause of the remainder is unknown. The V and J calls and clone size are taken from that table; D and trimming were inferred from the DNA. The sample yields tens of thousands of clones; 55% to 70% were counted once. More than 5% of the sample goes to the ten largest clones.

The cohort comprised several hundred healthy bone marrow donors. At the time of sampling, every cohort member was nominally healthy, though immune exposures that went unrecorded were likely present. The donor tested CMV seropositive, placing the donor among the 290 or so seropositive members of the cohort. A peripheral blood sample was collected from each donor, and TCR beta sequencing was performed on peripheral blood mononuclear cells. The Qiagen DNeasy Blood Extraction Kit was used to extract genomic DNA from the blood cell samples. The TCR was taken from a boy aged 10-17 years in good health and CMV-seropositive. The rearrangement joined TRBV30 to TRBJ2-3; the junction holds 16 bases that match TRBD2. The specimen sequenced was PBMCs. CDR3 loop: CALMGLAGGADTQYF. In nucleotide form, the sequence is TGTGCCTTAATGGGACTAGCGGGAGGGGCAGATACGCAGTATTTT.